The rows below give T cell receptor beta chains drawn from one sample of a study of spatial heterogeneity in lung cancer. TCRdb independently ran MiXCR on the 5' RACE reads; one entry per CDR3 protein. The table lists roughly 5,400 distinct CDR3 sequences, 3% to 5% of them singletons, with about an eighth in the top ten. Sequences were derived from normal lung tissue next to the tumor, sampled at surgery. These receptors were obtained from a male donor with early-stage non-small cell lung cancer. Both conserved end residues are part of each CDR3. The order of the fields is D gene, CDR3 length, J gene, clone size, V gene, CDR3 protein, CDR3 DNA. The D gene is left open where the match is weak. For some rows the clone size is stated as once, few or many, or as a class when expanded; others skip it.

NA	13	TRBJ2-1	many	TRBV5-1	CASSLDVYNEQFF	TGCGCCAGCAGCTTGGATGTATACAATGAGCAGTTCTTC
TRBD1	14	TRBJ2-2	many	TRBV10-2	CARGDRDRTGELFF	TGCGCCAGGGGGGACAGGGACAGAACCGGGGAGCTGTTTTTT
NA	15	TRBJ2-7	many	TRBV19	CASTTTGTGVYEQYF	TGTGCCAGTACCACAACCGGGACGGGGGTTTACGAGCAGTACTTC
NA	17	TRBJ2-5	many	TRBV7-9	CASSLVGSGLHQETQYF	TGTGCCAGCAGCTTAGTAGGGTCGGGGCTCCACCAAGAGACCCAGTACTTC
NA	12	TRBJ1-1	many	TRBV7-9	CASSPWDTEAFF	TGTGCCAGCAGCCCTTGGGACACTGAAGCTTTCTTT
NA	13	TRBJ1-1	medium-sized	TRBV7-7	CASSPRGDTEAFF	TGTGCCAGCAGCCCAAGAGGGGACACTGAAGCTTTCTTT
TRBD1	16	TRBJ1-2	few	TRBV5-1	CASSLGDRGGANGYTF	TGCGCCAGCAGCTTGGGGGACAGGGGAGGCGCGAATGGCTACACCTTC
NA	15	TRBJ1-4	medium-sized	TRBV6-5	CASSPLGVGNEKLFF	TGTGCCAGCAGCCCCCTGGGGGTGGGTAATGAAAAACTGTTTTTT
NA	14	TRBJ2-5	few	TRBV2	CASGLRGVRETQYF	TGTGCCAGCGGATTACGGGGCGTTCGGGAGACCCAGTACTTC
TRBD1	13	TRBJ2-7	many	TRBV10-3	CAIRRGGLYEQYF	TGTGCCATCAGGCGAGGGGGCCTCTACGAGCAGTACTTC
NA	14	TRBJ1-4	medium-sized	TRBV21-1	CARKPGQVNEKLFF	TGTGCCAGAAAGCCGGGACAGGTTAATGAAAAACTGTTTTTT
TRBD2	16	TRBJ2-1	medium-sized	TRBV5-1	CASSPGLAEKYNEQFF	TGCGCCAGCAGCCCGGGACTAGCGGAGAAGTACAATGAGCAGTTCTTC
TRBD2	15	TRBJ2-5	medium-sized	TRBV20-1	CSARAFGGGQETQYF	TGCAGTGCTAGAGCCTTTGGGGGGGGCCAAGAGACCCAGTACTTC
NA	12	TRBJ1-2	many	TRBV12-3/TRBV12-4	CASRSAGHGYTF	TGTGCCAGCAGGTCCGCCGGGCATGGCTACACCTTC
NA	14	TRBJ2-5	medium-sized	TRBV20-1	CSARAYEKQETQYF	TGCAGTGCTAGAGCCTATGAGAAACAAGAGACCCAGTACTTC
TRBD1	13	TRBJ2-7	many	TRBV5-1	CASSRDRGNEQYF	TGCGCCAGCAGCAGGGACAGGGGCAACGAGCAGTACTTC
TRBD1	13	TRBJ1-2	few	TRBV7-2	CASSSQGANGYTF	TGTGCCAGCAGCTCACAGGGGGCGAACGGCTACACCTTC
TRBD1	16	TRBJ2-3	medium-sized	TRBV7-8	CASSLVQGLGTDTQYF	TGTGCCAGCAGCTTAGTACAGGGGCTAGGCACAGATACGCAGTATTTT
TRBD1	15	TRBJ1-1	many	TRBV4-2	CASSQNGDRNTEAFF	TGTGCCAGCAGCCAAAACGGGGACAGGAACACTGAAGCTTTCTTT
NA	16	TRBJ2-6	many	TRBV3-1	CASSPRRASGANVLTF	TGTGCCAGCAGCCCCCGGAGGGCCTCTGGGGCCAACGTCCTGACTTTC
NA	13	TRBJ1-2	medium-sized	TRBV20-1	CSARVSGQGGYTF	TGCAGTGCTAGAGTTTCCGGACAAGGCGGCTACACCTTC
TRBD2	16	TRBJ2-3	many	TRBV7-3	CASSSYGLAVPDTQYF	TGTGCCAGCAGCTCGTACGGGCTAGCGGTCCCAGATACGCAGTATTTT
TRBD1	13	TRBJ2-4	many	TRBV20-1	CSARDIQGDIQYF	TGCAGTGCTAGAGATATACAGGGGGACATTCAGTACTTC
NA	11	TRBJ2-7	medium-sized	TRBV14	CASSGAHEQYF	TGTGCCAGCAGCGGGGCACACGAGCAGTACTTC
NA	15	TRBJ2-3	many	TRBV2	CASSEAGGGAGTQYF	TGTGCCAGCAGTGAAGCGGGAGGGGGGGCCGGTACGCAGTATTTT
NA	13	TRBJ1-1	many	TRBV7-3	CASSLESNTEAFF	TGTGCCAGCAGCTTAGAGTCGAACACTGAAGCTTTCTTT
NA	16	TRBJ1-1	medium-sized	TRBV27	CASSLLGGYMNTEAFF	TGTGCCAGCAGTTTATTGGGCGGCTACATGAACACTGAAGCTTTCTTT
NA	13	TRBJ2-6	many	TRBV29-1	CSVRETGANVLTF	TGCAGCGTTCGGGAAACTGGGGCCAACGTCCTGACTTTC
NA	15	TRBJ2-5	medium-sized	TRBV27	CASGPVRMGQETQYF	TGTGCCAGCGGTCCAGTGAGGATGGGTCAAGAGACCCAGTACTTC
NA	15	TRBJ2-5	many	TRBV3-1	CASSQSQGKGETQYF	TGTGCCAGCAGCCAAAGCCAGGGGAAGGGGGAGACCCAGTACTTC
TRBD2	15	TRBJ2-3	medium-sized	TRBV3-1	CASSRRLAGTDTQYF	TGTGCCAGCAGTCGAAGACTAGCGGGCACAGATACGCAGTATTTT
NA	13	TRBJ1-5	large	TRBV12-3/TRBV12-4	CASSFSGDQPQHF	TGTGCCAGCAGTTTTTCGGGGGATCAGCCCCAGCATTTT
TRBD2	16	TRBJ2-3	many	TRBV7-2	CASSGGGVGCTDTQYF	TGTGCCAGCAGCGGTGGGGGGGTCGGTTGCACAGATACGCAGTATTTT
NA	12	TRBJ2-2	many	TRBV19	CASTRRTGELFF	TGTGCCAGTACCCGGAGGACCGGGGAGCTGTTTTTT
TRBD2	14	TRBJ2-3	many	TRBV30	CAWSVRSGTDTQYF	TGTGCCTGGAGTGTACGTAGCGGGACAGATACGCAGTATTTT
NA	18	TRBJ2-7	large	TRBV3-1	CASTPQLSNRMRTYEQYF	TGTGCCAGCACCCCCCAGCTGAGCAACAGGATGAGGACCTACGAGCAGTACTTC
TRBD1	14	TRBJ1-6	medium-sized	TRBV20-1	CSARDKGQVTPLHF	TGCAGTGCTAGAGATAAGGGACAGGTGACACCCCTCCACTTT
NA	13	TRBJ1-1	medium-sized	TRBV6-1	CASSPFARGEAFF	TGTGCCAGCAGTCCGTTTGCGAGGGGGGAAGCTTTCTTT
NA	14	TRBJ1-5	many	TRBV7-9	CASSTLTVNQPQHF	TGTGCCAGCAGCACACTGACAGTAAACCAGCCCCAGCATTTT
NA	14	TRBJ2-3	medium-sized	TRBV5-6	CASSLWGSGDTQYF	TGTGCCAGCAGCTTGTGGGGGAGTGGGGATACGCAGTATTTT
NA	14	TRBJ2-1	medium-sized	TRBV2	CASTWGSSYNEQFF	TGTGCCAGTACATGGGGAAGCTCCTACAATGAGCAGTTCTTC
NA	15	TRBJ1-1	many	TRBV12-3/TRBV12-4	CASSLAPAMNTEAFF	TGTGCCAGCAGCCTAGCCCCGGCTATGAACACTGAAGCTTTCTTT
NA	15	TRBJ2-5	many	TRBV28	CASSFSGGRFETQYF	TGTGCCAGCAGTTTTTCGGGGGGCCGTTTCGAGACCCAGTACTTC
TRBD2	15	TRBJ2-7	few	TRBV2	CASSDFRDYSYEQYF	TGTGCCAGCAGTGATTTTCGGGACTACTCCTACGAGCAGTACTTC
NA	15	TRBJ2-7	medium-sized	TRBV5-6	CASSSEAGRYYEQYF	TGTGCCAGCAGCTCCGAGGCGGGACGCTACTACGAGCAGTACTTC
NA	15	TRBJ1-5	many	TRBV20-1	CSARESHEGNQPQHF	TGCAGTGCTAGAGAATCGCATGAGGGGAATCAGCCCCAGCATTTT
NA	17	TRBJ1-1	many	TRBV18	CASSPPGAGAGGTEAFF	TGTGCCAGCTCACCACCGGGAGCGGGGGCGGGCGGCACTGAAGCTTTCTTT
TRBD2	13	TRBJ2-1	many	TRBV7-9	CASSVVGEGEQFF	TGTGCCAGCAGCGTCGTGGGGGAGGGTGAGCAGTTCTTC
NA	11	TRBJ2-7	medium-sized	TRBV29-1	CSVEDLHEQYF	TGCAGCGTTGAAGATCTTCACGAGCAGTACTTC
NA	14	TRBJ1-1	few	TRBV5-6	CASSLWGANTEAFF	TGTGCCAGCAGCTTGTGGGGTGCCAACACTGAAGCTTTCTTT
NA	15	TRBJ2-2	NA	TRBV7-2	CASSSSGGLTGELFF	TGTGCCAGCAGTTCGTCGGGGGGCCTAACCGGGGAGCTGTTTTTT
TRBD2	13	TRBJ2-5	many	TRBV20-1	CSANYAGVKTQYF	TGCAGTGCTAACTACGCGGGAGTGAAGACCCAGTACTTC
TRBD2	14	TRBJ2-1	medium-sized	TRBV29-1	CSVASSGGSNEQFF	TGCAGCGTTGCTAGTAGCGGGGGGTCCAATGAGCAGTTCTTC
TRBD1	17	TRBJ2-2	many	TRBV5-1	CASSPGTGTTNTGELFF	TGCGCCAGCAGCCCAGGGACAGGAACAACGAACACCGGGGAGCTGTTTTTT
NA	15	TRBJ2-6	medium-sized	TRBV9	CASSEGASGANVLTF	TGTGCCAGCAGCGAGGGTGCCTCTGGGGCCAACGTCCTGACTTTC
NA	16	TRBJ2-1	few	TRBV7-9	CASSFWDFSCHNEQFF	TGTGCCAGCAGCTTTTGGGACTTTTCCTGTCACAATGAGCAGTTCTTC